Listed below are T cell receptor beta chains from one sample, sequenced in a study of T cell responses to AZD1222 COVID-19 vaccine. Assay: immunoSEQ multiplex PCR; the TCRdb copy retains only in-frame clones and omits some. The repertoire holds 150,000 to 160,000 clones, with 75% to 90% as singletons. Sequenced here: peripheral blood, sampled 28 days after the second AZD1222 dose. The receptors stem from an adult who received the AZD1222 COVID-19 vaccine. Both conserved end residues are trimmed from each CDR3. The order of the fields is J gene, V gene, CDR3 protein.

j_gene: TRBJ1-2
v_gene: TRBV7-2
CDR3aa: ASSLDPGNYGYT

j_gene: TRBJ1-1
v_gene: TRBV25-1
CDR3aa: ASSEPGTQRTEAF

j_gene: TRBJ2-3
v_gene: TRBV6-2/TRBV6-3
CDR3aa: ASSFGGVGTQY

j_gene: TRBJ2-7
v_gene: TRBV28
CDR3aa: ASSGTRQGFYEQY

j_gene: TRBJ1-5
v_gene: TRBV28
CDR3aa: ASSLSPPGGQPQH

j_gene: TRBJ1-5
v_gene: TRBV10-2
CDR3aa: ASSDGWLGNQPQH

j_gene: TRBJ1-5
v_gene: TRBV10-3
CDR3aa: AISPGGEAQPQH

j_gene: TRBJ1-2
v_gene: TRBV6-4
CDR3aa: ASSDGSGGRGGYT

j_gene: TRBJ1-5
v_gene: TRBV15
CDR3aa: ATSTGTNQPQH

j_gene: TRBJ1-6
v_gene: TRBV7-3
CDR3aa: ASTSSPGSPLH

j_gene: TRBJ1-1
v_gene: TRBV13
CDR3aa: ASSLGTEAF

j_gene: TRBJ1-4
v_gene: TRBV4-3
CDR3aa: ASSHNPTDRINEKLF

j_gene: TRBJ2-5
v_gene: TRBV18
CDR3aa: ASSPEGLAMGAQY

j_gene: TRBJ2-5
v_gene: TRBV5-8
CDR3aa: ASSGAGKETQY

j_gene: TRBJ1-2
v_gene: TRBV6-2/TRBV6-3
CDR3aa: ASSYSRTDPNYGYT

j_gene: TRBJ2-5
v_gene: TRBV6-2/TRBV6-3
CDR3aa: ASSYSLGLAAETQY

j_gene: TRBJ2-2
v_gene: TRBV5-1
CDR3aa: ASNMVRFLGPGAENTGELF

j_gene: TRBJ1-2
v_gene: TRBV28
CDR3aa: ASNEAQKNYGYT

j_gene: TRBJ2-3
v_gene: TRBV5-1
CDR3aa: ASSPLLSTDTQY

j_gene: TRBJ2-5
v_gene: TRBV5-4
CDR3aa: ASSLTGTSIETQY

j_gene: TRBJ1-3
v_gene: TRBV28
CDR3aa: ASSRWDRGLVGNTIY

j_gene: TRBJ2-7
v_gene: TRBV4-3
CDR3aa: ASSQRLSSEQY

j_gene: TRBJ1-6
v_gene: TRBV7-2
CDR3aa: ASSLASLGSSYNSPLH

j_gene: TRBJ2-7
v_gene: TRBV29-1
CDR3aa: SVEDLRAGNEQY

j_gene: TRBJ2-7
v_gene: TRBV29-1
CDR3aa: SALRGVYEQY

j_gene: TRBJ1-3
v_gene: TRBV5-6
CDR3aa: ASSLAGYHGGNTIY

j_gene: TRBJ1-6
v_gene: TRBV3-1/TRBV3-2
CDR3aa: ASSPQKAGNNSPLH

j_gene: TRBJ2-7
v_gene: TRBV28
CDR3aa: ASSRQGLSYEQY

j_gene: TRBJ1-2
v_gene: TRBV3-1/TRBV3-2
CDR3aa: ASSPLPPGYGYT

j_gene: TRBJ2-7
v_gene: TRBV10-3
CDR3aa: AISGGDRTGGYEQY

j_gene: TRBJ2-7
v_gene: TRBV24-1
CDR3aa: ATSETGGYEQY

j_gene: TRBJ2-5
v_gene: TRBV7-3
CDR3aa: ASSLTPRETQY

j_gene: TRBJ2-7
v_gene: TRBV6-2/TRBV6-3
CDR3aa: ASSPPRLLGVSYEQY

j_gene: TRBJ2-2
v_gene: TRBV11-3
CDR3aa: ASSSGARANTGELF

j_gene: TRBJ2-3
v_gene: TRBV5-4
CDR3aa: ASSLVAGSSTDTQY

j_gene: TRBJ1-2
v_gene: TRBV6-1
CDR3aa: ASSEVGGKDT

j_gene: TRBJ2-7
v_gene: TRBV7-7
CDR3aa: ASSPGGGIYEQY